The 23 T cell receptor beta chains below come from one sample, sequenced in a study of OX40 agonist ivuxolimab in advanced cancers. Sequencing used immunoSEQ multiplex PCR; TCRdb keeps in-frame clones, though not all of them. The data hold about 37,000 clones, with around 73% observed a single time. Source: CD4+ or CD8+ T cells sorted from blood, taken in a trial of the OX40 agonist ivuxolimab. Receptors were obtained from an adult with an advanced solid tumor such as melanoma, head and neck, liver or kidney cancer.

The CDR3 reads CASSLGDLYEQYF. The CDR3 DNA is TGTGCCAGCAGCTTAGGGGACCTCTACGAGCAGTACTTC. V gene TRBV11-1 combines with J gene TRBJ2-7; D tentatively fits TRBD1 or TRBD2 (5 bases each). The germline V and J ends were trimmed by 1 base and 3 bases, with 7 bases remaining between them. The CDR3 extends over 13 amino acids. Germline loops: CDR1 SGHAT, CDR2 FQDESV (reference sequence).

The chain combines TRBV19 with TRBJ2-3; D is uncertain. The CDR3 has 15 amino acids. Germline lookup yields CDR1 LNHDA and CDR2 SQIVND (reference sequence). With 2 bases removed from V and 0 bases from J, the gap between germline ends came to 9 bases. CDR3 sequence (DNA): TGTGCCAGTAGTATAAGCGAGCGTAGCACAGATACGCAGTATTTT. Translating gives CASSISERSTDTQYF.

This rearrangement joins TRBV19 to TRBJ2-1; D remains ambiguous. The CDR3 is made up of 13 amino acids. Germline-derived CDR1 and CDR2 are LNHDA and SQIVND (reference sequence). Deletions cut 3 bases from V and 7 bases from J, with 10 bases between. The CDR3 nucleotides read TGTGCCAGTAGTATTCCACGAGGTAATGAGCAGTTCTTC. This encodes CASSIPRGNEQFF.

The chain carries TRBV7-2 and TRBJ1-2; D is unresolved. Trimming stripped 0 bases from V and 3 bases from J, with 11 bases between. CDR1 is SGHTA, CDR2 FQGNSA, per germline. The CDR3 runs to 15 residues. The CDR3 reads CASSLAHGRDYGYTF. The CDR3 DNA is TGTGCCAGCAGCTTAGCGCACGGCAGAGACTATGGCTACACCTTC.

CDR3 coding DNA: TGTGCCAGCAGGACAGGGTACACTGAAGCTTTCTTT. It is translated as CASRTGYTEAFF. The J gene is TRBJ1-1, the V gene TRBV6-1; 7 bases align to TRBD1. In germline, CDR1 is MNHNS, CDR2 SASEGT. The CDR3 extends over 12 amino acids. After removal of 6 bases from V and 3 bases from J, the junction contained 1 base not matched to a gene.

The chain carries TRBV5-1 and TRBJ2-1; TRBD2 matches at 8 bases. CDR1 SGHRS and CDR2 YFSETQ come from the germline V gene. J gave up 4 bases and V 2 bases, and 5 bases lay outside the gene matches. This CDR3 spans 15 amino acids. The CDR3 loop reads CASSFATSAYNEQFF. As DNA, the CDR3 is TGCGCCAGCAGCTTCGCGACTAGCGCATACAATGAGCAGTTCTTC. Based on the CDR3 plus reference TRBV5-1 and TRBJ2-1, the full variable domain is KAGVTQTPRYLIKTRGQQVTLSCSPISGHRSVSWYQQTPGQGLQFLFEYFSETQRNKGNFPGRFSGRQFSNSRSEMNVSTLELGDSALYLCASSFATSAYNEQFFGPGTRLTVL.

The chain links TRBV4-3 to TRBJ1-2, with 9 bases identical to TRBD1. The junction had 6 bases not matched to a gene; V was cut back by 0 bases and J by 4 bases. In germline, CDR1 is LGHNA, CDR2 YSLEER. This CDR3 is built from 16 residues. The CDR3 bases are TGCGCCAGCAGCCAAGATTACGGGACAGGGACCTATGGCTACACCTTC. Amino acid sequence: CASSQDYGTGTYGYTF.

The chain employs TRBV5-5 and TRBJ1-5; D not resolved. Between the trimmed V and J ends, which lost 1 base and 5 bases, there was a span of 13 bases. CDR3 size: 15 residues. Germline V gives CDR1 SGHKS, CDR2 YYEKEE (reference sequence). CDR3 DNA sequence: TGTGCCAGCAGCTTGATCGGGTCCGAGGATCAGCCCCAGCATTTT. Translation: CASSLIGSEDQPQHF.

The rearrangement uses TRBV12-5 and TRBJ2-1; D remains unclear. Germline values: CDR1 LGHNT, CDR2 FRNRAP. V shed 6 bases and J shed 6 bases, with 12 bases lying between them. The CDR3 is made up of 13 amino acids. The CDR3 spells CASGPGPLNEQFF. CDR3 in DNA: TGTGCTAGTGGCCCGGGCCCCCTCAATGAGCAGTTCTTC.

A few counts support this clone. Here the CDR3 reads CASSSGTFNEQFF. CDR3 sequence (DNA): TGTGCCAGCAGCTCCGGGACTTTCAATGAGCAGTTCTTC. The gene calls are TRBV6-5 and TRBJ2-1; tentatively, D is TRBD2 (6 bases). Trimming left V 6 bases short and J 6 bases short, with 12 bases between. Per the germline V gene, CDR1 is MNHEY and CDR2 is SVGAGI. CDR3 length: 13 residues.

The J gene is TRBJ2-7, the V gene TRBV5-4; D uncertain. Germline-derived CDR1 and CDR2 are SGHNT and YYREEE (reference sequence). This CDR3 contains 14 residues. V shed 0 bases and J shed 0 bases, with 7 bases lying between them. CDR3 in amino acids: CASSLGVGSYEQYF. DNA of the CDR3: TGTGCCAGCAGCTTGGGGGTTGGCTCCTACGAGCAGTACTTC.

The genes are TRBV18 and TRBJ2-2, with D unclear. V dropped 2 bases and J dropped 5 bases, with 3 bases sitting between them. In germline, CDR1 is KGHSH, CDR2 LQKENI. The CDR3 has 12 amino acids. The CDR3 nucleotides read TGTGCCAGCTCACCATATACCGGGGAGCTGTTTTTT. Amino acid sequence: CASSPYTGELFF.

This chain connects TRBV15 to TRBJ2-1, with 13 bases matching TRBD2. From germline, CDR1 is LNHNV and CDR2 YYDKDF (reference sequence). The CDR3 is made up of 19 amino acids. The junction had 9 bases not matched to a gene; V was cut back by 4 bases and J by 0 bases. CDR3 sequence: CATSKSLGTSGNSYNEQFF. As DNA, the CDR3 is TGTGCCACCAGCAAATCCCTGGGGACTAGCGGGAACTCCTACAATGAGCAGTTCTTC.

A word on this clone: The junction shows a germline mismatch at one end, possibly a read error. V is TRBV25-1 and J is TRBJ2-7; no clear D. Per germline, CDR1 MGHDK and CDR2 SYGVNS. The CDR3 runs to 11 residues. The CDR3 DNA is TGTGCCGCCCGTATTGGGCCTCAGACCGTCTTC. Encoded protein: CAARIGPQTVF.

The rearrangement links TRBV7-2 to TRBJ2-5; 7 nucleotides agree with TRBD1. V shed 1 base and J 1 base; nucleotides not matched to a gene: 6. Germline-derived CDR1 and CDR2 are SGHTA and FQGNSA. The CDR3 is 16 residues long. This CDR3 is CASSLVTRQGQETQYF. CDR3 coding DNA: TGTGCCAGCAGCTTAGTCACGAGACAGGGCCAAGAGACCCAGTACTTC.

This clone was counted between two and nine times. V gene TRBV11-1 combines with J gene TRBJ1-2, with TRBD1 as a possible D gene (5 bases). The CDR3 has 13 amino acids. Between the trimmed V and J ends, which lost 1 base and 7 bases, there was a span of 10 bases. CDR1 SGHAT and CDR2 FQDESV come from the germline V gene (reference sequence). DNA for the CDR3: TGTGCCAGCAGCTTAGGGCAGGGTTCTGGCTACACCTTC. Residues: CASSLGQGSGYTF.

V is TRBV18 and J is TRBJ2-2; D is ambiguous. Germline lookup yields CDR1 KGHSH and CDR2 LQKENI. The V end was cut by 0 bases, the J end by 6 bases, with 8 bases between. The CDR3 has 14 residues. DNA of the CDR3: TGTGCCAGCTCACCACCTTCAGTACCCGGGGAGCTGTTTTTT. Its translation is CASSPPSVPGELFF.

The chain is built from TRBV28 and TRBJ2-1; the D gene is possibly TRBD1 (6 bases). Germline CDR1 and CDR2: MDHEN and SYDVKM. V was pared by 8 bases and J by 3 bases, with 14 bases between. This CDR3 comprises 14 residues. In nucleotides, the CDR3 is TGTGCCAGCGATTCAGGGGATGGCTACAATGAGCAGTTCTTC. Protein: CASDSGDGYNEQFF. The full variable domain, with the rest looked up from reference TRBV28 and TRBJ2-1, is DVKVTQSSRYLVKRTGEKVFLECVQDMDHENMFWYRQDPGLGLRLIYFSYDVKMKEKGDIPEGYSVSREKKERFSLILESASTNQTSMYLCASDSGDGYNEQFFGPGTRLTVL.

The gene calls are TRBV11-2 and TRBJ1-1; D remains unclear. The CDR3 is 15 amino acids. The germline V gene has CDR1 SGHAT and CDR2 FQNNGV. V dropped 0 bases and J dropped 2 bases, with 10 bases sitting between them. This CDR3 is CASSLDFNSNTEAFF. DNA for the CDR3: TGTGCCAGCAGCTTAGATTTTAACAGCAACACTGAAGCTTTCTTT. Looking up the rest from reference TRBV11-2 and TRBJ1-1 gives the full variable domain: EAGVAQSPRYKIIEKRQSVAFWCNPISGHATLYWYQQILGQGPKLLIQFQNNGVVDDSQLPKDRFSAERLKGVDSTLKIQPAKLEDSAVYLCASSLDFNSNTEAFFGQGTRLTVV.

The chain recombines TRBV27 with TRBJ2-1; D not certain. Germline V CDR1 and CDR2: MNHEY, SMNVEV (reference sequence). The germline V and J ends were trimmed by 0 bases and 7 bases, with 7 bases remaining between them. The CDR3 spans 13 residues. CDR3 in DNA: TGTGCCAGCAGTTTATCGGTTAGGAATGAGCAGTTCTTC. Its translation: CASSLSVRNEQFF.

This clone showed up many times. The chain joins TRBV9 to TRBJ1-1; possibly TRBD1 for D (5 bases). The CDR3 consists of 16 residues. From germline, CDR1 is SGDLS and CDR2 YYNGEE. The V end lost 4 bases, the J end lost 5 bases, and 21 bases lay between the germline ends. The CDR3 loop reads CASSHSGQGRETEAFF. The CDR3 coding sequence is TGTGCCAGCAGCCATTCCGGGCAGGGTCGGGAAACTGAAGCTTTCTTT.

This clone was found once. The chain combines TRBV5-1 with TRBJ1-4; a weak D match, TRBD1 (5 bases). Germline-derived CDR1 and CDR2 are SGHRS and YFSETQ. CDR3 length equals 15 residues. V lost 0 bases and J 7 bases, leaving 13 bases between the germline ends. The DNA of the CDR3 is TGCGCCAGCAGCTTGGAGGGGTGGAGTGGTGAAAAACTGTTTTTT. This gives the protein CASSLEGWSGEKLFF.

The chain recombines TRBV5-7 with TRBJ2-5, with D unclear. The J call is doubtful: the DNA matches TRBJ2-7 better. Being an ORF, TRBV5-7 has a function that is uncertain. This CDR3 is built from 14 residues. CDR3 nucleotides: TGTGCCAGCAGCTTGGAAGGCATCACCTACGAGCAGTACTTC. The encoded protein is CASSLEGITYEQYF.